These T cell receptor beta chains were read from a single sample in a study of blood T cells in healthy people across ages. TCRdb passed the 5' RACE reads through MiXCR, listing each CDR3 protein once. Here the sample spans over a million distinct CDR3 sequences, around 59% being singletons. The sequenced material came from blood. The source of these receptors is a man younger than 30 in good health. The CDR3 runs from the conserved cysteine through the conserved F or W. Fields, in order: CDR3 length, V gene, clone size, J gene, D gene, CDR3 DNA, CDR3 protein. A D gene is named only where the DNA matches it firmly. Expanded clones are given a class, and other clones once, few, many or no size at all.

16	TRBV12-3/TRBV12-4	NA	TRBJ1-5	NA	TGTGCCAGCAGTTTGTCGGGTGGAGATAGCAATCAGCCCCAGCATTTT	CASSLSGGDSNQPQHF
13	TRBV11-2	once	TRBJ2-1	NA	TGTGCCAGCAGGACAGACTACTACAATGAGCAGTTCTTC	CASRTDYYNEQFF
14	TRBV6-6	NA	TRBJ2-4	NA	TGTGCCAGCAGCCCGACCGACGGATTGAACATTCAGTACTTC	CASSPTDGLNIQYF
13	TRBV20-1	NA	TRBJ2-5	NA	TGCAGTGCTTGGACAGCCTACCAAGAGACCCAGTACTTC	CSAWTAYQETQYF
18	TRBV7-6	NA	TRBJ2-6	NA	TGTGCCAGCAGCTTAGGACCAGGCTTTAGCTCTGGGGCCAACGTCCTGACTTTC	CASSLGPGFSSGANVLTF
17	TRBV5-6	few	TRBJ2-7	TRBD2	TGTGCCAGCAGCTGGGGGGGGTTTCGATCTTCCGCCTACGAGCAGTACTTC	CASSWGGFRSSAYEQYF
13	TRBV6-1	NA	TRBJ2-7	NA	TGTGCCAGCAGCGTACAGGGTTGGGACGAGCAGTACTTC	CASSVQGWDEQYF
14	TRBV6-2/TRBV6-3	NA	TRBJ1-1	NA	TGTGCCAGCAGTTACCCAAGATTGAACACTGAAGCTTTCTTT	CASSYPRLNTEAFF
15	TRBV3-1	NA	TRBJ1-1	NA	TGTGCCAGCAGCCCACTCCTCGGGGTGAACACTGAAGCTTTCTTT	CASSPLLGVNTEAFF
14	TRBV5-1	NA	TRBJ1-2	NA	TGCGCCAGCAGCTTGGTTACAGGATTCTATGGCTACACCTTC	CASSLVTGFYGYTF
12	TRBV29-1	NA	TRBJ2-3	NA	TGCAGCGTTGCGGAGGGCACAGATACGCAGTATTTT	CSVAEGTDTQYF
15	TRBV2	NA	TRBJ2-7	NA	TGTGCCAGCACACAATATACAGGGGCGGGATACGAGCAGTACTTC	CASTQYTGAGYEQYF